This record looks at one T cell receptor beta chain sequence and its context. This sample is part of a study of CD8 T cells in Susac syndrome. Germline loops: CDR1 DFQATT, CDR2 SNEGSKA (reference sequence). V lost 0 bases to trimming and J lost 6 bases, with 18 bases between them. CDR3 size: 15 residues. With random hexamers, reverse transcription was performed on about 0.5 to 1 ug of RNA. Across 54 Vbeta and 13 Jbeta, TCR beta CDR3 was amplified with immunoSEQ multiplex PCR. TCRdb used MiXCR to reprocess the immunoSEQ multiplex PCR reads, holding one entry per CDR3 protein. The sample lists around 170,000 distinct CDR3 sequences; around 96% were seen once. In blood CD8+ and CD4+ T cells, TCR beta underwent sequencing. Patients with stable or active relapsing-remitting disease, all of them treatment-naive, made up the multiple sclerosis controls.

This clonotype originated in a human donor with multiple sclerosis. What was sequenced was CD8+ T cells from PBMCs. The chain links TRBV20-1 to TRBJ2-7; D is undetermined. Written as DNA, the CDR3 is TGCAGTGCTAGAGAGAATGTACGGACGCTGCCCGAGCAGTACTTC. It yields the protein CSARENVRTLPEQYF.